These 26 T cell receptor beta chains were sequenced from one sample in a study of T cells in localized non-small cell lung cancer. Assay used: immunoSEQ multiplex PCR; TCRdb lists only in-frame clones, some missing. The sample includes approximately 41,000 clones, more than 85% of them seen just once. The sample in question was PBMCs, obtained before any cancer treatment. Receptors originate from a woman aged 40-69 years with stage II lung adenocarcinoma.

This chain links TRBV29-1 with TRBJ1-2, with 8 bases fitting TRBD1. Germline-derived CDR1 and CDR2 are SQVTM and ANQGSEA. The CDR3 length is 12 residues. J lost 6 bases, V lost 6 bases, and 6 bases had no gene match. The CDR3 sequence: CSVADRVDGYTF. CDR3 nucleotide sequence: TGCAGCGTGGCGGACAGGGTTGATGGCTACACCTTC.

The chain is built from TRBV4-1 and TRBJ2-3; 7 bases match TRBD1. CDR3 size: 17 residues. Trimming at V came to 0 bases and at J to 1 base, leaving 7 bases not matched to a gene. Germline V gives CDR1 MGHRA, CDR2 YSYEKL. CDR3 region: CASSQDWDRGGTDTQYF. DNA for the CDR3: TGCGCCAGCAGCCAAGATTGGGACAGAGGAGGCACAGATACGCAGTATTTT.

The CDR3 reads CASSPAGTGLHEQYF. The CDR3, as DNA: TGTGCCAGCAGCCCCGCGGGGACAGGGCTACACGAGCAGTACTTC. The chain combines TRBV7-3 with TRBJ2-7; the match to TRBD1 covers 9 bases. This CDR3 is 15 amino acids long. Germline values: CDR1 SGHTA, CDR2 FQGTGA. V gave up 5 bases and J gave up 5 bases; unmatched junction bases: 10.

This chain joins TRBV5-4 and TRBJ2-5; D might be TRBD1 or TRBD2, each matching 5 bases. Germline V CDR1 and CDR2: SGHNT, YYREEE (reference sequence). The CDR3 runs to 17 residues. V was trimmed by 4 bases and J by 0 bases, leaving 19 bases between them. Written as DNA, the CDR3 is TGTGCCAGCAGCGGTCCTCGGGGCCAATTGTACCAAGAGACCCAGTACTTC. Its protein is CASSGPRGQLYQETQYF.

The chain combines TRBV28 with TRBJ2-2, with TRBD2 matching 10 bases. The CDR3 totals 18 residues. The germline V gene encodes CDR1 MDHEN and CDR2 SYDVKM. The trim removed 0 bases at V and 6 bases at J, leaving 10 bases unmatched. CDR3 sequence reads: CASSLWGIASGSPGELFF. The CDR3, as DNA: TGTGCCAGCAGTTTATGGGGGATCGCTAGCGGGAGCCCCGGGGAGCTGTTTTTT.

The CDR3 is CASNSYGGTEAFF. The CDR3 region has the DNA TGCGCCAGCAACTCATATGGGGGCACTGAAGCTTTCTTT. This chain connects TRBV5-1 to TRBJ1-1; a weak D match, TRBD1 (5 bases). Trimming took 6 bases from V and 4 from J, leaving 13 bases between them. The CDR3 consists of 13 residues. The germline CDR1 and CDR2 sequences are SGHRS and YFSETQ.

The DNA of the CDR3 is TGTGCCAGCTCACCGTTACCAGAAGAGACCCAGTACTTC. It translates to CASSPLPEETQYF. This chain links TRBV18 with TRBJ2-5, with D unresolved. V was shortened by 3 bases and J by 3 bases, with 8 bases between the two germline ends. CDR3 length: 13 residues. Germline assignment: CDR1 KGHSH and CDR2 LQKENI. The variable domain in full, completed from reference TRBV18 and TRBJ2-5, reads NAGVMQNPRHLVRRRGQEARLRCSPMKGHSHVYWYRQLPEEGLKFMVYLQKENIIDESGMPKERFSAEFPKEGPSILRIQQVVRGDSAAYFCASSPLPEETQYFGPGTRLLVL.

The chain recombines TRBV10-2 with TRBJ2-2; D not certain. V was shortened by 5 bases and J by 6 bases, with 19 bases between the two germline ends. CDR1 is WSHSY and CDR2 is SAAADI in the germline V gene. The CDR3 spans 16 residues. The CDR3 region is CASSSAILLTPGELFF. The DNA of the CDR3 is TGCGCCAGCAGTTCGGCCATTCTCTTAACGCCCGGGGAGCTGTTTTTT.

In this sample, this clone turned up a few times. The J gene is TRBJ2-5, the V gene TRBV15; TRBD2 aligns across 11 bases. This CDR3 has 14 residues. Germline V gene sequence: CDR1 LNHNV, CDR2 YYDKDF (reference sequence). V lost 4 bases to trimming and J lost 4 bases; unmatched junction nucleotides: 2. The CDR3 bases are TGTGCCACCAGCATAGCGGGGGGGAGAGAGACCCAGTACTTC. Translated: CATSIAGGRETQYF. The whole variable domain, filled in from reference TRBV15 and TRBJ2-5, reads DAMVIQNPRYQVTQFGKPVTLSCSQTLNHNVMYWYQQKSSQAPKLLFHYYDKDFNNEADTPDNFQSRRPNTSFCFLDIRSPGLGDTAMYLCATSIAGGRETQYFGPGTRLLVL.

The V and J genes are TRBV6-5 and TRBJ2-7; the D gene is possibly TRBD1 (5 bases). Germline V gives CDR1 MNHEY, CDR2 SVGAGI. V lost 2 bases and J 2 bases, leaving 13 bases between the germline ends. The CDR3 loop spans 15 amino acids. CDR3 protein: CASSYRAGSTYEQYF. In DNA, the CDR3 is TGTGCCAGCAGTTACCGGGCAGGGTCTACCTACGAGCAGTACTTC.

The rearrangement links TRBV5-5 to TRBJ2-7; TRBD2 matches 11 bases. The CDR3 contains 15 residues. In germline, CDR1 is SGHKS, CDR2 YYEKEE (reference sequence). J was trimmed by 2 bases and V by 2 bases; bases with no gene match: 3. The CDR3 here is CASSFLAGGTYEQYF. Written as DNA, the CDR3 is TGTGCCAGCAGCTTCCTAGCGGGGGGAACCTACGAGCAGTACTTC.

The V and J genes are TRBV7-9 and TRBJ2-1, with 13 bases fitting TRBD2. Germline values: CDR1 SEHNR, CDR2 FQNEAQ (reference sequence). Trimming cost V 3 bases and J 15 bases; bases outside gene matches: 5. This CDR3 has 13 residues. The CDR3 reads CASSFTSGGASFF. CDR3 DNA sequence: TGTGCCAGCAGCTTCACTAGCGGGGGGGCCTCGTTCTTC.

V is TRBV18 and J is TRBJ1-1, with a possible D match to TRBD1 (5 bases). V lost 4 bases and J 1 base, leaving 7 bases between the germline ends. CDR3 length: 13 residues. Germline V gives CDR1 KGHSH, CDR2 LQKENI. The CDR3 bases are TGTGCCAGCTCACAGGGGCGGAACACTGAAGCTTTCTTT. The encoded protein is CASSQGRNTEAFF. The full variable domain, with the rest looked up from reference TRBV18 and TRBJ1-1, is NAGVMQNPRHLVRRRGQEARLRCSPMKGHSHVYWYRQLPEEGLKFMVYLQKENIIDESGMPKERFSAEFPKEGPSILRIQQVVRGDSAAYFCASSQGRNTEAFFGQGTRLTVV.

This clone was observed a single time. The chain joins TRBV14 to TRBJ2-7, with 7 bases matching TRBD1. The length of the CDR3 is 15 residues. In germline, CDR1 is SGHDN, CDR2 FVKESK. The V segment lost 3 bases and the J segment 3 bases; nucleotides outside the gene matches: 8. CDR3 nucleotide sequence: TGTGCCAGCAGCCAGCTTGGGACAGATCGCTACGAGCAGTACTTC. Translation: CASSQLGTDRYEQYF.

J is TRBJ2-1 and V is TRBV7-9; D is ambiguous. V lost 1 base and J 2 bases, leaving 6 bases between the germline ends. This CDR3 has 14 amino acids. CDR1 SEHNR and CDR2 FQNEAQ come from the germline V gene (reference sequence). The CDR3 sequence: CASSLDGTYNEQFF. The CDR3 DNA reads TGTGCCAGCAGCTTAGACGGAACCTACAATGAGCAGTTCTTC.

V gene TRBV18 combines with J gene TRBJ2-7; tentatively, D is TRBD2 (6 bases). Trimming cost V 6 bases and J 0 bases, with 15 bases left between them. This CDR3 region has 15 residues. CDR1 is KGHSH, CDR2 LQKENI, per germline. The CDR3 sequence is CASSELAQASYEQYF. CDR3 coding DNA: TGTGCCAGCTCGGAGCTAGCGCAAGCCTCCTACGAGCAGTACTTC.

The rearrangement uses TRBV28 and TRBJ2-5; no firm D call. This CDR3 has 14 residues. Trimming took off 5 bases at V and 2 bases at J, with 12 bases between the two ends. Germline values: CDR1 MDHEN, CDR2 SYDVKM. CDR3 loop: CASSAPMEQETQYF. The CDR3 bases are TGTGCCAGCAGTGCCCCAATGGAGCAAGAGACCCAGTACTTC.

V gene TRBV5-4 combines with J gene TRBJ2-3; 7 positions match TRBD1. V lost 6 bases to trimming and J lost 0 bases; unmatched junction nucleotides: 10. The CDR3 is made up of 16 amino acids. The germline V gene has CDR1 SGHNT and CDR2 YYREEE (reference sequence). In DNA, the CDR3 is TGTGCCAGCACCACAGCTGGGACAGCTAGCACAGATACGCAGTATTTT. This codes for CASTTAGTASTDTQYF.

The CDR3 is CASSQGNSGNTIYF. As DNA, the CDR3 is TGTGCCAGTAGTCAGGGTAACTCTGGAAACACCATATATTTT. The chain is built from TRBV19 and TRBJ1-3, with D possibly TRBD1 on 5 matching bases. The CDR3 is 14 residues long. V lost 5 bases and J lost 0, with 8 bases in between. CDR1 and CDR2 from the germline V gene are LNHDA and SQIVND (reference sequence).

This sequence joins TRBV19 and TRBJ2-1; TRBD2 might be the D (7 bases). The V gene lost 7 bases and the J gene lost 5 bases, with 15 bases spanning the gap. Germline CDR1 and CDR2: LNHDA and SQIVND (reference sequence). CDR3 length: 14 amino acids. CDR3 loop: CASKGGEADNEQFF. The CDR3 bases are TGTGCCAGTAAAGGGGGGGAAGCGGACAATGAGCAGTTCTTC.

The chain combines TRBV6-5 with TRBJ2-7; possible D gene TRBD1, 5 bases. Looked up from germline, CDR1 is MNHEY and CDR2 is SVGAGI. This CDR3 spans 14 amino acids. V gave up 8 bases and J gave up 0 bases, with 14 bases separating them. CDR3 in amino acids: CASSPGPYSYEQYF. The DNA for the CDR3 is TGTGCCAGCTCCCCAGGGCCTTACTCCTACGAGCAGTACTTC.

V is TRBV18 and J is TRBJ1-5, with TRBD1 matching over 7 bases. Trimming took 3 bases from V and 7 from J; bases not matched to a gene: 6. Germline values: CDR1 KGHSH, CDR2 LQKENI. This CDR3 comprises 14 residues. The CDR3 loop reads CASSPGQSEQPQHF. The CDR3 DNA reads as TGTGCCAGCTCACCGGGACAGTCGGAGCAGCCCCAGCATTTT. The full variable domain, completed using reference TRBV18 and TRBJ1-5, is NAGVMQNPRHLVRRRGQEARLRCSPMKGHSHVYWYRQLPEEGLKFMVYLQKENIIDESGMPKERFSAEFPKEGPSILRIQQVVRGDSAAYFCASSPGQSEQPQHFGDGTRLSIL.

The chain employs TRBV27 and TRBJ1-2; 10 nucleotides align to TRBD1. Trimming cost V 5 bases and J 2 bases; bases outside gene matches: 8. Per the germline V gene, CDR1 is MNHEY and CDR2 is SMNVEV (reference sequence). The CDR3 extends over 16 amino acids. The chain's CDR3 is CASSPSRTGGNYGYTF. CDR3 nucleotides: TGTGCCAGCAGTCCTTCGCGGACAGGGGGAAACTATGGCTACACCTTC.

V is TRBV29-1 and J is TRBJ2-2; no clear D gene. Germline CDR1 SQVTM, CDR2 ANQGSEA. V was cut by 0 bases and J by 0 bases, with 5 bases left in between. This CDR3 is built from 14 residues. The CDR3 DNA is TGCAGCGTTGAAGATCAACCGAACACCGGGGAGCTGTTTTTT. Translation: CSVEDQPNTGELFF.

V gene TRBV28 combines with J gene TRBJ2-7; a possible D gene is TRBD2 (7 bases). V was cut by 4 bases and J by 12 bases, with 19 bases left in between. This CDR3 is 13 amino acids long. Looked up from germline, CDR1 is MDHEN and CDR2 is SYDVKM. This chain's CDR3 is CASSSHQGGAPYF. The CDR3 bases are TGTGCCAGCAGTTCACACCAAGGGGGGGCCCCGTACTTC. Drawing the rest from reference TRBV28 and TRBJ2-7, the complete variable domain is DVKVTQSSRYLVKRTGEKVFLECVQDMDHENMFWYRQDPGLGLRLIYFSYDVKMKEKGDIPEGYSVSREKKERFSLILESASTNQTSMYLCASSSHQGGAPYFGPGTRLTVT.

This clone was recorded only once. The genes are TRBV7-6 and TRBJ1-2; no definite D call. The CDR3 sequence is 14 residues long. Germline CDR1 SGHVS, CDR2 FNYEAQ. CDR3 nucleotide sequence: TGTGCAGCCGTCGGGATCGGCAAGACCTATGGCTACACCTTC. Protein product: CAAVGIGKTYGYTF.